A selection of T cell receptor beta chains follows, all from one sample in a study of naive and memory T cell subsets. TCRdb re-analysed the UMI-ligation and nested PCR reads in MiXCR, keeping a single row per CDR3 protein. The sample contains some 30,000 distinct CDR3 sequences, 6.7% of which appear only once. The sample consisted of skin, taken from a tuberculin skin test site. Source of these receptors: an adult in good health. CDR3s include the opening cysteine and the closing phenylalanine or tryptophan. The order of the fields is clone size, V gene, J gene, D gene, CDR3 DNA, CDR3 protein. A D gene is named only where the DNA matches it firmly. Clone size is stated in some rows and not others, as once, few, many or a class when expanded.

>many|TRBV7-3|TRBJ1-2|.
TGTGCCAGCAGCTTAGGGGACGGTAGTGACTATGGCTACACCTTC
CASSLGDGSDYGYTF
>many|TRBV19|TRBJ2-5|.
TGTGCCAGTAGTATAGAAGGTTGGGAGACCCAGTACTTC
CASSIEGWETQYF
>many|TRBV19|TRBJ2-1|.
TGTGCCAGTAGTACGGGGTTCAATGAGCAGTTCTTC
CASSTGFNEQFF
>.|TRBV3-1|TRBJ1-1|.
TGTGCCAGCAGCCAAGTGCGGGACGCCGGCGCTGAAGCTTTCTTT
CASSQVRDAGAEAFF
>many|TRBV6-6|TRBJ2-7|.
TGTGCCAGCAGCTTCGGACTCACCTCCTACGAGCAGTACTTC
CASSFGLTSYEQYF
>once|TRBV5-1|TRBJ1-5|.
TGCGCCAGCAGCCGAGGGGGCAATCAGCCCCAGCATTTT
CASSRGGNQPQHF
>many|TRBV5-1|TRBJ2-5|TRBD1
TGCGCCAGCAGCTTGCTGGGACAGGGGGAAGAGACCCAGTACTTC
CASSLLGQGEETQYF
>many|TRBV6-5|TRBJ1-4|TRBD1
TGTGCCAGCAGTCGACCCGGGACAGGGCGCGAAAAACTGTTTTTT
CASSRPGTGREKLFF
>few|TRBV7-9|TRBJ1-1|TRBD1
TGTGCCAGCAGCCTGGGACAGGGAAATGAAGCTTTCTTT
CASSLGQGNEAFF
>many|TRBV6-2/TRBV6-3|TRBJ2-3|.
TGTGCCAGCAGTTTGGGGGCGGGGAGCACAGATACGCAGTATTTT
CASSLGAGSTDTQYF
>many|TRBV6-5|TRBJ1-5|.
TGTGCCAGCAGTCCCGGGACGCACAATCAGCCCCAGCATTTT
CASSPGTHNQPQHF
>many|TRBV6-5|TRBJ1-2|TRBD1
TGTGCCAGCAGCCGCCTGCTGGACAGGGCCCCTAACTATGGCTACACCTTC
CASSRLLDRAPNYGYTF
>many|TRBV6-2/TRBV6-3|TRBJ1-2|.
TGTGCCAGCAGCCCTGACATAGTCTATGGCTACACCTTC
CASSPDIVYGYTF
>many|TRBV5-4|TRBJ2-3|TRBD1
TGTGCCAGCAGCCGCCTAGGACAGGGGGCCACAGATACGCAGTATTTT
CASSRLGQGATDTQYF
>few|TRBV11-2|TRBJ1-6|TRBD1
TGTGCCAGCAGCTTAGATCCAGCAGGGGGCAATTCACCCCTCCACTTT
CASSLDPAGGNSPLHF
>.|TRBV19|TRBJ1-2|.
TGTGCCAGTAGTCCCCGTCGAATAGACACTAACTATGGCTACACCTTC
CASSPRRIDTNYGYTF
>many|TRBV4-1|TRBJ2-7|TRBD1
TGCGCCAGCAGCCATCTCCCGAAGACAACAGGGGGCAATACCTACGAGCAGTACTTC
CASSHLPKTTGGNTYEQYF
>.|TRBV7-9|TRBJ2-3|TRBD1
TGTGCCAGCAGCGGACAGGGGTCTAGCACAGATACGCAGTATTTT
CASSGQGSSTDTQYF
>few|TRBV6-1|TRBJ1-2|.
TGTGCCAGCAGTGAAGGGGCAGGGGCCTTAAACTATGGCTACACCTTC
CASSEGAGALNYGYTF
>few|TRBV19|TRBJ1-6|TRBD1
TGTGCCAGTAGTATAGCAGGGGGTGTACCCCTCCACTTT
CASSIAGGVPLHF
>many|TRBV6-2/TRBV6-3|TRBJ2-4|TRBD2
TGTGCCAGCAGACTAGCGAACATTCAGTACTTC
CASRLANIQYF
>many|TRBV6-5|TRBJ2-7|TRBD1
TGTGCCAGCAGTTTGCCGGGACAGGGGCCCCACGAGCAGTACTTC
CASSLPGQGPHEQYF
>many|TRBV5-4|TRBJ2-7|.
TGTGCCAGCAGCAATGACAGCTCCTACGAGCAGTACTTC
CASSNDSSYEQYF
>few|TRBV27|TRBJ2-1|.
TGTGCCAGCAGTCTTGAGCCCTACAATGAGCAGTTCTTC
CASSLEPYNEQFF
>many|TRBV2|TRBJ2-5|.
TGTGCCAGCAGTGAAGCCTCCTGGTTGTCGGAGTTCCTTAAAGAGACCCAGTACTTC
CASSEASWLSEFLKETQYF
>few|TRBV6-6|TRBJ1-1|.
TGTGCCAGCAGTGAACGACAGGTCTCTGAAGCTTTCTTT
CASSERQVSEAFF
>few|TRBV6-1|TRBJ2-5|TRBD1
TGTGCCAGCAGTGAAGGGTCAGGGGGTAGACCGACACCTCAAGAGACCCAGTACTTC
CASSEGSGGRPTPQETQYF
>many|TRBV10-3|TRBJ2-1|.
TGTGCCATCAGTGGTCCCAACCAGGGGGAGGGGTCCTACAATGAGCAGTTCTTC
CAISGPNQGEGSYNEQFF
>many|TRBV12-3/TRBV12-4|TRBJ2-7|.
TGTGCCAGCACCCTAGGACCGAGCTCCTACGAGCAGTACTTC
CASTLGPSSYEQYF
>few|TRBV15|TRBJ1-5|.
TGTGCCACCAGCAGAGATACAGGGTTGGGTCAGCCCCAGCATTTT
CATSRDTGLGQPQHF
>.|TRBV6-6|TRBJ2-2|.
TGTGCCAGCTGGGGGGGGGAGCTGTTTTTT
CASWGGELFF
>.|TRBV3-1|TRBJ2-7|.
TGTGCCAGCAGCCAAATACAGGGTCCCTACGAGCAGTACTTC
CASSQIQGPYEQYF
>many|TRBV7-9|TRBJ1-2|.
TGTGCCAGCAGCTTAGTGGAGAGCTATGGCTACACCTTC
CASSLVESYGYTF
>.|TRBV29-1|TRBJ2-5|.
TGCAGCGTTGGCCGTGGGACTCATCAAGAGACCCAGTACTTC
CSVGRGTHQETQYF
>.|TRBV20-1|TRBJ2-7|TRBD1
TGCAGTGCCCTGACAGGGAGCTCCTACGAGCAGTACTTC
CSALTGSSYEQYF
>medium-sized|TRBV12-3/TRBV12-4|TRBJ1-5|.
TGTGCCAGCAGCTTTCGGGGGAGCACAGATAATCAGCCCCAGCATTTT
CASSFRGSTDNQPQHF
>.|TRBV4-1|TRBJ2-7|.
TGCGCCAGCAGCCAAATCAGGGGAGGTTGGTACGAGCAGTACTTC
CASSQIRGGWYEQYF
>.|TRBV7-2|TRBJ1-2|.
TGTGCCAGCAGCTTAGCGCGGGGGGGGTATGGCGACACCTTC
CASSLARGGYGDTF
>many|TRBV5-5|TRBJ2-7|.
TGTGCCAGCAGCTTTGGCAGGTCCTACGAGCAGTACTTC
CASSFGRSYEQYF
>many|TRBV2|TRBJ2-5|TRBD1
TGTGCCAGCAGTGACCTTCTGACCGGGACAGGGGGCAGGGCCCAGTACTTC
CASSDLLTGTGGRAQYF
>many|TRBV24-1|TRBJ2-1|TRBD1
TGTGCCACGTCCTCCCGGACAGGGAATGAGCAGTTCTTC
CATSSRTGNEQFF
>many|TRBV6-1|TRBJ2-7|.
TGTGCCAGCAGGTCCGGGTATGGGGGCAGCTCCTACGAGCAGTACTTC
CASRSGYGGSSYEQYF
>many|TRBV3-1|TRBJ1-3|.
TGTGCCAGCAGCCAAGATCGACCCACGGGAAACACCATATATTTT
CASSQDRPTGNTIYF
>many|TRBV5-6|TRBJ2-3|.
TGTGCCAGCAGCTTGGCATTAGCGAGCACAGATACGCAGTATTTT
CASSLALASTDTQYF
>medium-sized|TRBV19|TRBJ2-7|.
TGTGCCAGTAGTCGGCGACAGGCAACTTACGAGCAGTACTTC
CASSRRQATYEQYF
>medium-sized|TRBV18|TRBJ1-1|.
TGTGCCAGCTCACCAGGGCAGGCCCCTACTGAAGCTTTCTTT
CASSPGQAPTEAFF
>few|TRBV29-1|TRBJ2-1|.
TGCAGCGTTGAATTAGAGAGTGGAGCGGTTCGGGGCTCCTACAATGAGCAGTTCTTC
CSVELESGAVRGSYNEQFF
>medium-sized|TRBV5-1|TRBJ2-7|.
TGCGCCAGCAGCTTGACAGGGAGCGAGCAGTACTTC
CASSLTGSEQYF
>many|TRBV5-1|TRBJ2-7|TRBD1
TGCGCCAGCAGCCCCAGGGGGCATAGGGACGAGCAGTACTTC
CASSPRGHRDEQYF
>many|TRBV28|TRBJ1-1|.
TGTGCCAGCGTTGCTGCGGCAGGGTTCACTGAAGCTTTCTTT
CASVAAAGFTEAFF
>many|TRBV20-1|TRBJ2-3|.
TGCAGTGCTAGACGGCCGGGGGCCGGCACAGATACGCAGTATTTT
CSARRPGAGTDTQYF
>few|TRBV4-1|TRBJ1-4|TRBD1
TGCGCCAGCAGCCTTGATCGGACAGGGGTCTTGGTTTTT
CASSLDRTGVLVF
>many|TRBV5-4|TRBJ1-2|TRBD1
TGTGCCAGCAACCCCCAGGGGGCATATGGCTACACCTTC
CASNPQGAYGYTF
>few|TRBV7-6|TRBJ2-7|.
TGTGCCAGCAGCTTGTCCACCGACGGGGACGGCGAGCAGTACTTC
CASSLSTDGDGEQYF
>many|TRBV9|TRBJ1-4|.
TGTGCCAGCAGCGTTGGTGCAACTAATGAAAAACTGTTTTTT
CASSVGATNEKLFF